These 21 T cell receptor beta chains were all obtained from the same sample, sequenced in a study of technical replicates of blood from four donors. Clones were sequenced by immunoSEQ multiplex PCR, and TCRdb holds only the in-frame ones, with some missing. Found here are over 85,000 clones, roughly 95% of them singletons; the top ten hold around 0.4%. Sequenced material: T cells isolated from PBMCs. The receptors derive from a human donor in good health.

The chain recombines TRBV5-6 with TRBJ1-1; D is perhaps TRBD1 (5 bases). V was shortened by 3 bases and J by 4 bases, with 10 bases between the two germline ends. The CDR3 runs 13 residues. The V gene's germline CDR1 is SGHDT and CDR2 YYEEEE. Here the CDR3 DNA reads TGTGCCAGCAGCTGGGGGGTGGGCACTGAAGCTTTCTTT. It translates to CASSWGVGTEAFF.

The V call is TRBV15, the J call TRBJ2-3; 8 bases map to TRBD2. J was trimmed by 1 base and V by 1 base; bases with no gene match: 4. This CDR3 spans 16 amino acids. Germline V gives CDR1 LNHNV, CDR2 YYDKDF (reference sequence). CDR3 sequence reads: CATSRVSGSGTDTQYF. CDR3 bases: TGTGCCACCAGCAGAGTCAGCGGGAGTGGCACAGATACGCAGTATTTT.

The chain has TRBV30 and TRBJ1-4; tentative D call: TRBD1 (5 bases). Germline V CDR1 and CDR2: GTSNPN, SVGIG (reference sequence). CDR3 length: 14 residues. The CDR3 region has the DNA TGTGCAGTACAGTCCGGACCGGGGGAGGAAAAACTGTTTTTT. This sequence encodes CAVQSGPGEEKLFF.

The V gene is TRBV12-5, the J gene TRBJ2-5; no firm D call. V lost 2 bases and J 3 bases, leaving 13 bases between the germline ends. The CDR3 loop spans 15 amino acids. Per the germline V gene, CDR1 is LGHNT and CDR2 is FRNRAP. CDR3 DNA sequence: TGTGCTAGTGGTTTGACCGAATCAACGGAAGAGACCCAGTACTTC. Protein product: CASGLTESTEETQYF.

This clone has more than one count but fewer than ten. The CDR3 is CASSCRDYQETQYF. In DNA form, the CDR3 reads TGTGCCAGCAGCTGTCGGGACTACCAAGAGACCCAGTACTTC. The chain links TRBV7-3 to TRBJ2-5; the D gene is possibly TRBD2 (6 bases). Germline CDR1 reads SGHTA; CDR2 reads FQGTGA. V lost 4 bases, J lost 0 bases, and 9 bases lay in between. The CDR3 contains 14 residues.

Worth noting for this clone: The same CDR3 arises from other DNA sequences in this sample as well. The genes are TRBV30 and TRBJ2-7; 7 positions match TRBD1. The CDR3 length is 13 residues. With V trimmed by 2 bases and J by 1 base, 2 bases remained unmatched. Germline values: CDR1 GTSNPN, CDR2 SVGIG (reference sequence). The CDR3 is CAWSRDSSYEQYF. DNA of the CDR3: TGTGCCTGGAGTCGGGACAGTTCCTACGAGCAGTACTTC.

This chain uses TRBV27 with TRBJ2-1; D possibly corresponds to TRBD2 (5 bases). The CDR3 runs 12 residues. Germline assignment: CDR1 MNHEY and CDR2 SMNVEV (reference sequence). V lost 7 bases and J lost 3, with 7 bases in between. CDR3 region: CASKRGYNEQFF. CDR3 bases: TGTGCCAGCAAACGGGGCTACAATGAGCAGTTCTTC.

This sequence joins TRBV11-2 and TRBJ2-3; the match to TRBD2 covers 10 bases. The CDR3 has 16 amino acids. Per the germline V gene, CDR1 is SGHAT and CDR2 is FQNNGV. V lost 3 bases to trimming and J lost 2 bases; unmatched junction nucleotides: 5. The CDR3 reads CASSFRLAGDTDTQYF. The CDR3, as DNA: TGTGCCAGCAGCTTTAGACTAGCGGGTGACACAGATACGCAGTATTTT.

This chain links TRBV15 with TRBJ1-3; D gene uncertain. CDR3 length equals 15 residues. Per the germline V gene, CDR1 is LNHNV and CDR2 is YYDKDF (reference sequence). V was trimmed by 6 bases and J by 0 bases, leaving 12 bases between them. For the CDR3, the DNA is TGTGCCACCAGTCCTAGGTTTAGCTCTGGAAACACCATATATTTT. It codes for CATSPRFSSGNTIYF.

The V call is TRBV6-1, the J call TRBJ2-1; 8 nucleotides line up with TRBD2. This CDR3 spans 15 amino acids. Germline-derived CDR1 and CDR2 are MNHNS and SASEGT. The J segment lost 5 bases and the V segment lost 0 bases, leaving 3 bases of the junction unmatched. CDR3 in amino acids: CASSEAREVHNEQFF. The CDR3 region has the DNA TGTGCCAGCAGTGAAGCGCGGGAGGTTCACAATGAGCAGTTCTTC.

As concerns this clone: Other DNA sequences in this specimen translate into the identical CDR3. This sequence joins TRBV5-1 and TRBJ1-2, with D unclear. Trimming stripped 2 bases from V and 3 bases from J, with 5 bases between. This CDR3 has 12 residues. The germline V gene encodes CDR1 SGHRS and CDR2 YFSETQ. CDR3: CASSLTDYGYTF. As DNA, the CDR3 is TGCGCCAGCAGCTTAACGGACTATGGCTACACCTTC. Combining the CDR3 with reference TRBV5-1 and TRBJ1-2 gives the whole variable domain KAGVTQTPRYLIKTRGQQVTLSCSPISGHRSVSWYQQTPGQGLQFLFEYFSETQRNKGNFPGRFSGRQFSNSRSEMNVSTLELGDSALYLCASSLTDYGYTFGSGTRLTVV.

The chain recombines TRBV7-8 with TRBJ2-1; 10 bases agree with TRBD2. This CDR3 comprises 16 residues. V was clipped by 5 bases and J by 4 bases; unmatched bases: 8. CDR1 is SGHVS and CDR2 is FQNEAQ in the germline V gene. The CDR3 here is CASSLTGTSAYNEQFF. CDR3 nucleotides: TGTGCCAGCAGCCTAACCGGGACTAGCGCATACAATGAGCAGTTCTTC.

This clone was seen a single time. The CDR3 nucleotides are TGTGCCATCAGCGAGGCGGGGCGGGATGAAAAACTGTTTTTT. Its translation: CAISEAGRDEKLFF. This chain joins TRBV10-3 and TRBJ1-4; possibly TRBD1 for D (5 bases). This CDR3 region has 14 residues. The V and J ends lost 6 bases and 6 bases respectively, with 14 bases between them. Germline V gene sequence: CDR1 ENHRY, CDR2 SYGVKD.

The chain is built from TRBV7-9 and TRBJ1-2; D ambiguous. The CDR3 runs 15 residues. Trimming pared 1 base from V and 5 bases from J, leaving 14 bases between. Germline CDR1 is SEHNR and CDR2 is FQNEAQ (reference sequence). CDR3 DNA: TGTGCCAGCAGCTTAGGAGCGCAGTTCTTTTATGGCTACACCTTC. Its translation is CASSLGAQFFYGYTF.

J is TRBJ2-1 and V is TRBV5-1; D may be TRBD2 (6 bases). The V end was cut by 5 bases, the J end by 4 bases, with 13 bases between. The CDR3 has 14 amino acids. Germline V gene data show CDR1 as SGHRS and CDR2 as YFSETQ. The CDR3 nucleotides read TGCGCCAGCAGGGGGGACTCAACATACAATGAGCAGTTCTTC. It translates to CASRGDSTYNEQFF.

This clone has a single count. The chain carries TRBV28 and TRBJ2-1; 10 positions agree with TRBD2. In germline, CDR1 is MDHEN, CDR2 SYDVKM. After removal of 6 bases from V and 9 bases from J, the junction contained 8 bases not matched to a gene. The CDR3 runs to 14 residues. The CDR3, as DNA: TGTGCCAGCAGATCTAGCGGGAGTGGAGGTGAGCAGTTCTTC. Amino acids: CASRSSGSGGEQFF.

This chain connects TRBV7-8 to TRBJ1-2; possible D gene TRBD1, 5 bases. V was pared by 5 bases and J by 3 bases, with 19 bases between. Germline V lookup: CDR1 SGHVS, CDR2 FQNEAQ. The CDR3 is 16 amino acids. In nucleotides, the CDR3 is TGTGCCAGCAGCCCCTACACCTTGACAGTGCACTATGGCTACACCTTC. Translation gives CASSPYTLTVHYGYTF.

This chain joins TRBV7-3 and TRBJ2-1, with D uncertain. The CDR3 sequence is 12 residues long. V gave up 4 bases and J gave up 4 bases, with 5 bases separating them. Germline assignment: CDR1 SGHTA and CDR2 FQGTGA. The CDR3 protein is CASSSRYNEQFF. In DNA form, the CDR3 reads TGTGCCAGCAGCTCCCGTTACAATGAGCAGTTCTTC.

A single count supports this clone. The CDR3, as DNA: TGTGCCAGTAGTATAGGGGCCTCCTACAATGAGCAGTTCTTC. It encodes CASSIGASYNEQFF. The chain has TRBV19 and TRBJ2-1; unclear D gene. Germline V gene sequence: CDR1 LNHDA, CDR2 SQIVND (reference sequence). V lost 1 base and J lost 0, with 4 bases in between. The CDR3 totals 14 residues.

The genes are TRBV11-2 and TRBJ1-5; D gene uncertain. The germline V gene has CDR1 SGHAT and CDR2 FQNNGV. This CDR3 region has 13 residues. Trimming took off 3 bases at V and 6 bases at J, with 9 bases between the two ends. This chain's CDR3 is CASSFAGSQPQHF. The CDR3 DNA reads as TGTGCCAGCAGCTTTGCGGGTAGTCAGCCCCAGCATTTT.

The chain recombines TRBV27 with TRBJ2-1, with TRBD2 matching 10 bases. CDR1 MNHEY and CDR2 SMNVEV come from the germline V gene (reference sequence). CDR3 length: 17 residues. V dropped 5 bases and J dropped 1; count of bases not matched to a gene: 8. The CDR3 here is CASSTLSGRPSYNEQFF. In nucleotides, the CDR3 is TGTGCCAGCAGTACCCTTAGCGGGAGGCCTTCCTACAATGAGCAGTTCTTC.